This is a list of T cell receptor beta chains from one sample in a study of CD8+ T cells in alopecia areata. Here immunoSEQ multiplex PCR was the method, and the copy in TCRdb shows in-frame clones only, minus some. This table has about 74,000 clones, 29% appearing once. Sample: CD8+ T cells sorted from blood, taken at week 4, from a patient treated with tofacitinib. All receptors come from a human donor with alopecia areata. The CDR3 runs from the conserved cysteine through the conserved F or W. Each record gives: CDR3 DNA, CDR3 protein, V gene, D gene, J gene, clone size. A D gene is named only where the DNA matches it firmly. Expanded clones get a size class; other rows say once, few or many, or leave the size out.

cdr3_nt: TGTGCCACCTACAGGGAAGCTGGGGCCAACGTCCTGACTTTC; cdr3_aa: CATYREAGANVLTF; v_call: TRBV7-6; d_call: -; j_call: TRBJ2-6; clone_size: few
cdr3_nt: TGTGCCAGCAGCCGGAGACAGATTATCACAAATACCTACGAGCAGTACTTC; cdr3_aa: CASSRRQIITNTYEQYF; v_call: TRBV7-2; d_call: -; j_call: TRBJ2-7; clone_size: -
cdr3_nt: TGTGCCAGCCTAGCGGCGAGGTCCTACGAGCAGTACTTC; cdr3_aa: CASLAARSYEQYF; v_call: TRBV7-2; d_call: TRBD2; j_call: TRBJ2-7; clone_size: -
cdr3_nt: TGCAGCGTTCGGACTAGCGGGAGTGCTCCCTACGAGCAGTACTTC; cdr3_aa: CSVRTSGSAPYEQYF; v_call: TRBV29-1; d_call: TRBD2; j_call: TRBJ2-7; clone_size: -
cdr3_nt: TGCAGCGTTGTGGATATACTAGCGGTCCCAGATACGCAGTATTTT; cdr3_aa: CSVVDILAVPDTQYF; v_call: TRBV29-1; d_call: TRBD2; j_call: TRBJ2-3; clone_size: few
cdr3_nt: TGCAGCGTCCTTAGCGGGAGTACCCCCCCCGAGCAGTACTTC; cdr3_aa: CSVLSGSTPPEQYF; v_call: TRBV29-1; d_call: TRBD2; j_call: TRBJ2-7; clone_size: -
cdr3_nt: TGCAGCGTTCGACAGTGGGAGGACTATGGCTACACCTTC; cdr3_aa: CSVRQWEDYGYTF; v_call: TRBV29-1; d_call: -; j_call: TRBJ1-2; clone_size: -
cdr3_nt: TGTGCCAGCAGCTTAGGGTTGCGGGAGGAGACCCAGTACTTC; cdr3_aa: CASSLGLREETQYF; v_call: TRBV7-9; d_call: TRBD2; j_call: TRBJ2-5; clone_size: -
cdr3_nt: TGTGCCAGCTCCTTTAGTTCAGATACGCAGTATTTT; cdr3_aa: CASSFSSDTQYF; v_call: TRBV27; d_call: -; j_call: TRBJ2-3; clone_size: few
cdr3_nt: TGTGCCAGCAGCCTGAACTACGAGCAGTACTTC; cdr3_aa: CASSLNYEQYF; v_call: TRBV7-9; d_call: -; j_call: TRBJ2-7; clone_size: few
cdr3_nt: TGTGCCGTGTCCCTAGCGGGAGGTATCACAGATACGCAGTATTTT; cdr3_aa: CAVSLAGGITDTQYF; v_call: TRBV19; d_call: TRBD2; j_call: TRBJ2-3; clone_size: few
cdr3_nt: TGCAGCGTTGATCCCAGGAAACCTGGAAACACCATATATTTT; cdr3_aa: CSVDPRKPGNTIYF; v_call: TRBV29-1; d_call: -; j_call: TRBJ1-3; clone_size: -
cdr3_nt: TGTGCCAGTAAGGACAGGGGGCCCAACGAGCAGTACTTC; cdr3_aa: CASKDRGPNEQYF; v_call: TRBV19; d_call: TRBD1; j_call: TRBJ2-7; clone_size: -
cdr3_nt: TGTGCCAGCAGTCTTCTGGGCGGGAATGAGCAGTTCTTC; cdr3_aa: CASSLLGGNEQFF; v_call: TRBV25-1; d_call: -; j_call: TRBJ2-1; clone_size: few
cdr3_nt: TGTGCCTACCAAGGGACAGGGGTGGACAATGAGCAGTTCTTC; cdr3_aa: CAYQGTGVDNEQFF; v_call: TRBV30; d_call: TRBD1; j_call: TRBJ2-1; clone_size: -
cdr3_nt: TGTGCCAGCAGCTTGTCGGCCTCCGTCTACGAGCAGTACTTC; cdr3_aa: CASSLSASVYEQYF; v_call: TRBV5-6; d_call: -; j_call: TRBJ2-7; clone_size: -
cdr3_nt: TGTGCCTGGGAGACTAGCGCAGGAACCGGGGAGCTGTTTTTT; cdr3_aa: CAWETSAGTGELFF; v_call: TRBV30; d_call: TRBD2; j_call: TRBJ2-2; clone_size: many
cdr3_nt: TGTGCCAGCTCCCCGCCAACAGGGCCGAGTTACGAGCAGTACTTC; cdr3_aa: CASSPPTGPSYEQYF; v_call: TRBV18; d_call: -; j_call: TRBJ2-7; clone_size: -
cdr3_nt: TGCAGCGTTGAGGCGGGGAATGAAAACACCATATATTTT; cdr3_aa: CSVEAGNENTIYF; v_call: TRBV29-1; d_call: -; j_call: TRBJ1-3; clone_size: few
cdr3_nt: TGTGCCAGCAGGGCCGGTCATACGCAGTATTTT; cdr3_aa: CASRAGHTQYF; v_call: TRBV27; d_call: -; j_call: TRBJ2-3; clone_size: -
cdr3_nt: TGTGCCTGCTCCGGGACAGGGGCCTACAATGAGCAGTTCTTC; cdr3_aa: CACSGTGAYNEQFF; v_call: TRBV7-9; d_call: TRBD1; j_call: TRBJ2-1; clone_size: few
cdr3_nt: TGTGCCAGCACCCCAAGGATCGGGGAGCTGTTTTTT; cdr3_aa: CASTPRIGELFF; v_call: TRBV11-2; d_call: -; j_call: TRBJ2-2; clone_size: -
cdr3_nt: TGCAGCGGGGAGGGGCAGGATGGGCAAAACTATGGCTACACCTTC; cdr3_aa: CSGEGQDGQNYGYTF; v_call: TRBV29-1; d_call: -; j_call: TRBJ1-2; clone_size: few
cdr3_nt: TGTGCCTCGAAGCTAGCGGGAGGTCGGTACGAGACCCAGTACTTC; cdr3_aa: CASKLAGGRYETQYF; v_call: TRBV30; d_call: TRBD2; j_call: TRBJ2-5; clone_size: -
cdr3_nt: TGTGCCAGCAGCCACGCCGGGGGCACCGGGGAGCTGTTTTTT; cdr3_aa: CASSHAGGTGELFF; v_call: TRBV7-9; d_call: -; j_call: TRBJ2-2; clone_size: -
cdr3_nt: TGCAGCGTTGAAGATTGGGGGCCGACAGGGACCTACGAGCAGTACTTC; cdr3_aa: CSVEDWGPTGTYEQYF; v_call: TRBV29-1; d_call: TRBD1; j_call: TRBJ2-7; clone_size: -
cdr3_nt: TGTGCCAGCAATCCCAGGACTAGCTCCTACGAGCAGTACTTC; cdr3_aa: CASNPRTSSYEQYF; v_call: TRBV6-5; d_call: TRBD2; j_call: TRBJ2-7; clone_size: many
cdr3_nt: TGCGCCAGCAGCCAAATCGGACGCCCCCAAGAGACCCAGTACTTC; cdr3_aa: CASSQIGRPQETQYF; v_call: TRBV4-1; d_call: -; j_call: TRBJ2-5; clone_size: few
cdr3_nt: TGTGCCAGCAGCTTTGGGACTAGCGGGAGGGCCGGTCTAGGCGAGCAGTACTTC; cdr3_aa: CASSFGTSGRAGLGEQYF; v_call: TRBV7-8; d_call: TRBD2; j_call: TRBJ2-7; clone_size: many
cdr3_nt: TGCAGCCTCCGCTGGATGACAGGGGGCGGAGATACGCAGTATTTT; cdr3_aa: CSLRWMTGGGDTQYF; v_call: TRBV29-1; d_call: TRBD1; j_call: TRBJ2-3; clone_size: few
cdr3_nt: TGTGCCAGCAGCTCGTGGGACAGCGAAAACATTCAGTACTTC; cdr3_aa: CASSSWDSENIQYF; v_call: TRBV5-6; d_call: TRBD1; j_call: TRBJ2-4; clone_size: few
cdr3_nt: TGTGCCAGCAGTTACGGGGGGGGTAGCGAAGAGACCCAGTACTTC; cdr3_aa: CASSYGGGSEETQYF; v_call: TRBV6-5; d_call: TRBD2; j_call: TRBJ2-5; clone_size: -
cdr3_nt: TGCAGCGTTGAGGTACGCCCCTCCACTGAAGCTTTCTTT; cdr3_aa: CSVEVRPSTEAFF; v_call: TRBV29-1; d_call: -; j_call: TRBJ1-1; clone_size: few
cdr3_nt: TGCAGCGTTGTGGACGGGAGCTCCTACAATGAGCAGTTCTTC; cdr3_aa: CSVVDGSSYNEQFF; v_call: TRBV29-1; d_call: -; j_call: TRBJ2-1; clone_size: few
cdr3_nt: TGTGCCAGCAGTACCCCCGTAGGCTACACCTTC; cdr3_aa: CASSTPVGYTF; v_call: TRBV25-1; d_call: -; j_call: TRBJ1-2; clone_size: few
cdr3_nt: TGTGCCAGCAGTTCGGGAGAGCTGGTCCAAGAGACCCAGTACTTC; cdr3_aa: CASSSGELVQETQYF; v_call: TRBV7-8; d_call: -; j_call: TRBJ2-5; clone_size: few
cdr3_nt: TGTGCCAGCAGTGAAGGTCAGGGTATCCCCTACGAGCAGTACTTC; cdr3_aa: CASSEGQGIPYEQYF; v_call: TRBV2; d_call: -; j_call: TRBJ2-7; clone_size: -